A few counts support the clone carrying this TCR beta chain. Its antigen is unknown. The CDR3 spans 15 residues. Germline CDR1 and CDR2: SGHTA and FQGNSA. The ends lost 5 bases at V and 4 bases at J; junction bases unmatched: 9. The data stem from a study of T-cell memory formation after mild COVID-19. 5'RACE primed from the constant segment yielded TCR alpha and TCR beta cDNA libraries bearing sample barcodes and UMIs. TCRdb re-analysed the 5' RACE reads in MiXCR, keeping a single row per CDR3 protein. This table holds some 300,000 distinct CDR3 sequences, under 25% found once. Overall study results and limits: The pre-infection memory compartment contained some responding clones, suggesting cross-reactive memory joined.

Sample: PBMCs or a T cell subset sorted from them (not recorded which). J is TRBJ2-5 and V is TRBV7-2, with 8 bases fitting TRBD2. The origin of this receptor is a man younger than 30 who had mild COVID-19 (a few samples of this study predate the infection). Cell type and time point are not known. The CDR3 spells CASSHPAGARETQYF. The CDR3, as DNA: TGTGCCAGCAGCCACCCAGCGGGGGCAAGAGAGACCCAGTACTTC.